This T cell receptor beta chain was sequenced in a study of CD4 T cells in relation to SARS-CoV-2 and coronaviruses. Using immunoSEQ multiplex PCR, the repertoire was profiled, and TCRdb retains in-frame clones only, with some absent. The data contain around 25,000 clones, about 76% of them singletons. Germline CDR1 reads SGHRS; CDR2 reads YFSETQ. The CDR3 has 13 amino acids. With 2 bases removed from V and 5 bases from J, the gap between germline ends came to 9 bases. Before the COVID-19 pandemic, during about 2011-2019, CD4+ T cells were taken from unexposed donors. The cells were cultured for about ten days before CD4+ T cells were isolated. Some 1.9 million PBMCs per well were cultured with about 9.4 IU/ml IL-2. Half the medium was replaced with IL-2 medium on days 3 and 7. This clone was detected a few times. Its antigen is currently unknown.

V gene TRBV5-1 combines with J gene TRBJ2-3; the D gene is possibly TRBD1 (6 bases). Sequencing was carried out using CD4+ T cells from PBMCs, cultured in vitro. This TCR came from a human donor in good health. CDR3 nucleotide sequence: TGCGCCAGCAGCTTCCAACAGGGAGATACGCAGTATTTT. Its protein is CASSFQQGDTQYF. The entire variable domain, with the rest obtained from reference TRBV5-1 and TRBJ2-3, is as follows: KAGVTQTPRYLIKTRGQQVTLSCSPISGHRSVSWYQQTPGQGLQFLFEYFSETQRNKGNFPGRFSGRQFSNSRSEMNVSTLELGDSALYLCASSFQQGDTQYFGPGTRLTVL.